This entry lists 19 T cell receptor beta chains sequenced from one sample in a study of blood T cell repertoires in COVID-19. Here immunoSEQ multiplex PCR was the method, and the copy in TCRdb shows in-frame clones only, minus some. The repertoire holds about 39,000 clones, with approximately 90% as singletons. Input material: peripheral blood. The receptor source for this set is a man aged 55-75 years with acute or convalescent COVID-19.

The J gene is TRBJ2-4, the V gene TRBV5-1; D is perhaps TRBD2 (5 bases). This CDR3 is built from 14 residues. Deletions cut 3 bases from V and 0 bases from J, with 7 bases between. Germline CDR1 reads SGHRS; CDR2 reads YFSETQ. The CDR3 region has the DNA TGCGCCAGCAGCTCGGGGTCAGCCAAAAACATTCAGTACTTC. Translated, it gives CASSSGSAKNIQYF.

The chain couples TRBV5-1 to TRBJ2-5; 10 bases line up with TRBD2. This CDR3 comprises 16 residues. Germline-derived CDR1 and CDR2 are SGHRS and YFSETQ. The trim removed 4 bases at V and 5 bases at J, leaving 11 bases unmatched. The CDR3, as DNA: TGCGCCAGCAGCCCTCGACTAGCGGGTTTGTATGAGACCCAGTACTTC. It encodes CASSPRLAGLYETQYF.

The V and J genes are TRBV5-5 and TRBJ2-1, with TRBD2 matching over 8 bases. The CDR3 is 15 amino acids. After removal of 4 bases from V and 5 bases from J, the junction contained 8 bases not matched to a gene. Per germline, CDR1 SGHKS and CDR2 YYEKEE (reference sequence). The CDR3 DNA is TGTGCCAGCAGCCCCCTCGGGAGGGGGGACAATGAGCAGTTCTTC. It encodes CASSPLGRGDNEQFF.

The V gene is TRBV18, the J gene TRBJ1-3; 8 bases match TRBD1. V shed 5 bases, J shed 1 base, and the junction held 10 bases outside the gene matches. The CDR3 covers 17 residues. Per germline, CDR1 KGHSH and CDR2 LQKENI. CDR3: CASSSGGRRVSGNTIYF. In nucleotides, the CDR3 is TGTGCCAGCTCATCAGGGGGCCGGCGGGTATCTGGAAACACCATATATTTT.

V is TRBV19 and J is TRBJ2-5; D might be TRBD2 (6 bases). Germline CDR1 LNHDA, CDR2 SQIVND (reference sequence). CDR3 length: 13 amino acids. V was shortened by 5 bases and J by 2 bases, with 9 bases between the two germline ends. For the CDR3, the DNA is TGTGCCAGTAGTGGGGGGATGCAAGAGACCCAGTACTTC. This gives the protein CASSGGMQETQYF. Combining the CDR3 with reference TRBV19 and TRBJ2-5 gives the whole variable domain DGGITQSPKYLFRKEGQNVTLSCEQNLNHDAMYWYRQDPGQGLRLIYYSQIVNDFQKGDIAEGYSVSREKKESFPLTVTSAQKNPTAFYLCASSGGMQETQYFGPGTRLLVL.

The chain joins TRBV7-2 to TRBJ2-7; 9 nucleotides align to TRBD1. The CDR3 spans 13 residues. V was clipped by 8 bases and J by 4 bases; unmatched bases: 6. Looked up from germline, CDR1 is SGHTA and CDR2 is FQGNSA. CDR3: CASGGQGSYEQYV. DNA for the CDR3: TGTGCCAGCGGCGGACAGGGGTCTTACGAGCAGTACGTC.

The chain uses TRBV15 and TRBJ2-7; D remains unclear. Between the trimmed V and J ends, which lost 0 bases and 6 bases, there was a span of 9 bases. From germline, CDR1 is LNHNV and CDR2 YYDKDF (reference sequence). The length of the CDR3 is 13 residues. The CDR3 DNA reads as TGTGCCACCAGCAGAGATTCGAGGATCGAGCAGTACTTC. Its protein product is CATSRDSRIEQYF.

This clone was detected only once. V and J are TRBV11-2 and TRBJ1-4, with TRBD1 identical over 7 bases. This CDR3 comprises 13 residues. CDR1 is SGHAT, CDR2 FQNNGV, per germline. Trimming took 1 base from V and 7 from J; bases not matched to a gene: 0. The CDR3 loop reads CASSLGTGEKLFF. DNA of the CDR3: TGTGCCAGCAGCTTAGGGACAGGTGAAAAACTGTTTTTT.

This chain uses TRBV6-1 with TRBJ1-3; D possibly corresponds to TRBD1 (5 bases). CDR1 is MNHNS, CDR2 SASEGT, per germline. The CDR3 sequence is 17 residues long. Trimming removed 0 bases at V and 0 bases at J, with 12 bases between. The CDR3 loop is CASSEARGFRSGNTIYF. CDR3 coding DNA: TGTGCCAGCAGTGAAGCGCGGGGGTTTCGCTCTGGAAACACCATATATTTT.

The chain employs TRBV7-9 and TRBJ1-1; TRBD1 aligns across 7 bases. V lost 6 bases to trimming and J lost 3 bases; unmatched junction nucleotides: 4. The germline CDR1 and CDR2 sequences are SEHNR and FQNEAQ (reference sequence). This CDR3 has 13 amino acids. The CDR3 spells CASRNTGDTEAFF. The CDR3 DNA reads as TGTGCCAGCAGGAATACAGGGGACACTGAAGCTTTCTTT.

The chain couples TRBV23-1 to TRBJ2-7; D perhaps matches TRBD2 (5 bases). TRBV23-1 is sorted into the ORF group, with uncertain function. The V end was cut by 4 bases, the J end by 3 bases, with 13 bases between. The CDR3 totals 14 residues. The CDR3 spells CASSRRALNYEQYF. Here the CDR3 DNA reads TGCGCCAGCAGTCGGCGGGCCCTAAACTACGAGCAGTACTTC.

The rearrangement uses TRBV18 and TRBJ2-5, with D tentatively TRBD1 (5 bases). This CDR3 comprises 15 residues. V was cut by 3 bases and J by 3 bases, with 14 bases left in between. Germline V lookup: CDR1 KGHSH, CDR2 LQKENI. CDR3 sequence reads: CASSPSMWGEETQYF. The CDR3 bases are TGTGCCAGCTCACCCAGTATGTGGGGCGAAGAGACCCAGTACTTC.

The chain recombines TRBV5-1 with TRBJ2-3; 7 bases agree with TRBD2. The V and J ends lost 1 base and 0 bases, in that order; junction bases with no gene match: 8. Germline assignment: CDR1 SGHRS and CDR2 YFSETQ. The CDR3 contains 17 residues. The CDR3 region is CASSLRWPAGSTDTQYF. CDR3 nucleotides: TGCGCCAGCAGCTTGCGGTGGCCAGCGGGGAGCACAGATACGCAGTATTTT. Based on the CDR3 plus reference TRBV5-1 and TRBJ2-3, the full variable domain is KAGVTQTPRYLIKTRGQQVTLSCSPISGHRSVSWYQQTPGQGLQFLFEYFSETQRNKGNFPGRFSGRQFSNSRSEMNVSTLELGDSALYLCASSLRWPAGSTDTQYFGPGTRLTVL.

The rearrangement links TRBV27 to TRBJ2-6; 8 nucleotides agree with TRBD1. V shed 6 bases, J shed 3 bases, and the junction held 7 bases outside the gene matches. Germline CDR1 reads MNHEY; CDR2 reads SMNVEV (reference sequence). The CDR3 runs 16 residues. Here the CDR3 reads CASSRQGSNGANVLTF. For the CDR3, the DNA is TGTGCCAGCAGCCGACAGGGGTCGAATGGGGCCAACGTCCTGACTTTC. Full variable domain (outside the CDR3, taken from reference TRBV27 and TRBJ2-6): EAQVTQNPRYLITVTGKKLTVTCSQNMNHEYMSWYRQDPGLGLRQIYYSMNVEVTDKGDVPEGYKVSRKEKRNFPLILESPSPNQTSLYFCASSRQGSNGANVLTFGAGSRLTVL.

The chain recombines TRBV6-2 or TRBV6-3 with TRBJ2-5, with D unclear. CDR1 and CDR2 (germline): MNHEY, SVGEGT. V gave up 4 bases and J gave up 0 bases, with 6 bases separating them. CDR3 length: 13 residues. The CDR3 is CASSSADQETQYF. The DNA for the CDR3 is TGTGCCAGCAGTTCCGCGGACCAAGAGACCCAGTACTTC.

The genes are TRBV11-2 and TRBJ1-1; 8 nucleotides agree with TRBD1. The germline V gene encodes CDR1 SGHAT and CDR2 FQNNGV. The CDR3 sequence is 13 residues long. V shed 5 bases and J 4 bases; nucleotides not matched to a gene: 3. CDR3 nucleotides: TGTGCCAGCAGCCCCACAGGGGGCACTGAAGCTTTCTTT. Amino acid sequence: CASSPTGGTEAFF.

This clone has a handful of counts. The chain is built from TRBV3-1 (or the pseudogene TRBV3-2) and TRBJ1-1; the D gene is possibly TRBD1 (5 bases). In germline, CDR1 is LGHDT, CDR2 YNNKEL (reference sequence). V lost 1 base and J 0 bases, leaving 6 bases between the germline ends. CDR3 length: 14 residues. CDR3 nucleotides: TGTGCCAGCAGCCAAGGGACATTGAACACTGAAGCTTTCTTT. Translated, it gives CASSQGTLNTEAFF.

The chain uses TRBV4-1 and TRBJ1-4; 9 nucleotides line up with TRBD1. V lost 0 bases to trimming and J lost 5 bases; unmatched junction nucleotides: 13. The CDR3 runs to 19 residues. Germline V gene lookup returns CDR1 MGHRA and CDR2 YSYEKL. The CDR3 bases are TGCGCCAGCAGCCAAGAGGGGGCGACATCCGGGACAGGGAATGAAAAACTGTTTTTT. It encodes CASSQEGATSGTGNEKLFF.

The gene calls are TRBV29-1 and TRBJ2-3, with 12 bases aligning to TRBD2. V trimming: 4 bases; J trimming: 6 bases; junction bases outside the gene matches: 2. The length of the CDR3 is 13 residues. Germline loops: CDR1 SQVTM, CDR2 ANQGSEA. Here the CDR3 DNA reads TGCAGCGTTGGGACTAGCGGGATTGATACGCAGTATTTT. Translating it yields CSVGTSGIDTQYF.